The 9 T cell receptor beta chains listed next were all sequenced from one sample in a study of cytomegalovirus exposure and HLA in healthy donors. PCR involved 60 Vbeta and 13 Jbeta primers. Generated by immunoSEQ multiplex PCR, the TCRdb table keeps only in-frame clones and is missing some. This sample has tens of thousands of clones, with over 70% found just once. Sequenced sample: PBMCs. The receptors stem from a man in his fifties in good health and CMV-seronegative.

The chain uses TRBV2 and TRBJ2-5; D is possibly TRBD1 (6 bases). Germline loops: CDR1 SNHLY, CDR2 FYNNEI. This CDR3 comprises 14 residues. Trimming took off 3 bases at V and 5 bases at J, with 13 bases between the two ends. CDR3 region: CASSEYRALETQYF. For the CDR3, the DNA is TGTGCCAGCAGTGAGTACAGGGCGTTGGAGACCCAGTACTTC.

V and J are TRBV7-9 and TRBJ2-3, with TRBD1 matching over 7 bases. Trimming removed 5 bases from V and 5 bases from J; junction bases left unmatched: 10. Germline loops: CDR1 SEHNR, CDR2 FQNEAQ (reference sequence). The CDR3 is made up of 15 amino acids. CDR3 amino acids: CASSGTGEIGDTQYF. CDR3 coding DNA: TGTGCCAGCAGCGGCACAGGGGAGATCGGAGATACGCAGTATTTT.

This chain joins TRBV11-2 and TRBJ2-4; TRBD2 matches at 9 bases. Germline values: CDR1 SGHAT, CDR2 FQNNGV. V shed 5 bases and J 6 bases; nucleotides not matched to a gene: 17. CDR3 length: 18 residues. CDR3 in DNA: TGTGCCAGCAGCCGATCCATGACTAGCGGAAATAGGGGAAACATTCAGTACTTC. Its protein is CASSRSMTSGNRGNIQYF.

This clone was detected a few times. This chain links TRBV10-3 with TRBJ2-3, with 9 bases fitting TRBD1. With V trimmed by 4 bases and J by 5 bases, 4 bases remained unmatched. Germline V lookup: CDR1 ENHRY, CDR2 SYGVKD. The CDR3 consists of 14 residues. CDR3 loop: CAISGTGVIDTQYF. The CDR3 nucleotides are TGTGCCATCAGTGGGACAGGGGTTATAGATACGCAGTATTTT.

The chain recombines TRBV6-5 with TRBJ1-2, with 8 bases aligning to TRBD1. This CDR3 is built from 14 residues. The germline gives CDR1 MNHEY, CDR2 SVGAGI. Trimming cost V 5 bases and J 3 bases; bases outside gene matches: 5. The CDR3 loop reads CASSRTGSDYGYTF. The CDR3, as DNA: TGTGCCAGCAGTCGGACAGGGTCAGACTATGGCTACACCTTC.

This chain connects TRBV7-8 to TRBJ1-5, with D unclear. Trimming removed 2 bases from V and 0 bases from J, with 8 bases in between. Germline lookup yields CDR1 SGHVS and CDR2 FQNEAQ. The length of the CDR3 is 15 residues. CDR3 sequence (DNA): TGTGCCAGCAGCTTACTAGGAAATAGCAATCAGCCCCAGCATTTT. Translation: CASSLLGNSNQPQHF.

The chain recombines TRBV23-1 with TRBJ1-5; a possible D gene is TRBD1 (6 bases). TRBV23-1 qualifies as an ORF whose function is uncertain. V was shortened by 0 bases and J by 1 base, with 10 bases between the two germline ends. The CDR3 sequence is 16 residues long. CDR3 sequence (DNA): TGCGCCAGCAGTCAATCGAGGGGGTTGAGCAATCAGCCCCAGCATTTT. Its protein product is CASSQSRGLSNQPQHF.

The chain joins TRBV30 to TRBJ2-4, with 7 bases lining up with TRBD2. With 3 bases clipped from V and 0 bases from J, the junction kept 5 bases outside the gene matches. From germline, CDR1 is GTSNPN and CDR2 SVGIG (reference sequence). The CDR3 has 15 residues. The CDR3 is CAWRWGGIAKNIQYF. CDR3 DNA: TGTGCCTGGAGATGGGGGGGGATAGCCAAAAACATTCAGTACTTC.

The CDR3 nucleotides read TGTGCCAGCAGTTTATCGGTAGCGGGGCTTAACGAGCAGTACTTC. It encodes CASSLSVAGLNEQYF. The J gene is TRBJ2-7, the V gene TRBV28, with 8 bases aligning to TRBD2. CDR3 length: 15 residues. The V and J ends lost 1 base and 5 bases, in that order; junction bases with no gene match: 7. Germline loops: CDR1 MDHEN, CDR2 SYDVKM. The complete variable domain, with remaining parts taken from reference TRBV28 and TRBJ2-7, reads DVKVTQSSRYLVKRTGEKVFLECVQDMDHENMFWYRQDPGLGLRLIYFSYDVKMKEKGDIPEGYSVSREKKERFSLILESASTNQTSMYLCASSLSVAGLNEQYFGPGTRLTVT.